This T cell receptor beta chain was found in a study of cytomegalovirus exposure and HLA in healthy donors. Overall study context: The approximately 120 million unique TCR beta sequences, from 150 million to 200 million T cells, were found by an earlier analysis.

General study results and limits: Reportedly, cytomegalovirus status was diagnosed with high sensitivity and specificity. There were 164 TCR beta chains listed as cytomegalovirus-associated. Later genetic work tied a missense DCLRE1C variant to beta-chain V and J trimming.

The PCR made use of 60 Vbeta and 13 Jbeta primers. TCRdb keeps only in-frame clones here, not all; method: immunoSEQ multiplex PCR. This repertoire shows just over 80,000 clones, 78% found once; its top ten account for over 4.5%. About this clone: Its cognate antigen is unknown.

The CDR3 length is 14 residues. V was cut by 6 bases and J by 2 bases, with 10 bases left in between. Per germline, CDR1 MNHEY and CDR2 SMNVEV (reference sequence). The V call is TRBV27, the J call TRBJ2-2; tentatively, D is TRBD2 (6 bases). Sequenced sample: PBMCs. The receptor's source is a man aged 18 to 30 in good health and CMV-seropositive. The CDR3 nucleotides read TGTGCCAGCAGCGGGACTCGAAACACCGGGGAGCTGTTTTTT. It specifies CASSGTRNTGELFF.